The 30 T cell receptor beta chains in this list originate from one sample, sequenced in a study of T cells in tuberculosis. Clones were read by immunoSEQ multiplex PCR, and TCRdb kept only the in-frame ones, dropping some. The sample comprises about 50,000 clones, 90% to 95% of which are singletons, and 1.4% to 1.5% rests with the top ten. Time point defined: new active TB diagnosis, blood taken before or within 7 days of starting treatment. The specimen comprised PBMCs, sampled at tuberculosis diagnosis. The origin of the receptors is an adult with tuberculosis.

The chain couples TRBV15 to TRBJ2-1, with TRBD2 identical over 14 bases. Per germline, CDR1 LNHNV and CDR2 YYDKDF (reference sequence). The CDR3 extends over 17 amino acids. J was trimmed by 6 bases and V by 0 bases; bases with no gene match: 4. This CDR3 reads CATSREEGLAGVNEQFF. The CDR3 DNA follows: TGTGCCACCAGCAGAGAAGAGGGACTAGCGGGAGTCAATGAGCAGTTCTTC.

This chain links TRBV28 with TRBJ2-7; 9 nucleotides align to TRBD2. Per germline, CDR1 MDHEN and CDR2 SYDVKM. V was clipped by 3 bases and J by 2 bases; unmatched bases: 5. This CDR3 comprises 15 residues. The CDR3 DNA sequence: TGTGCCAGCAGTTTTAGTTCTAGCGGGACCTACGAGCAGTACTTC. Protein: CASSFSSSGTYEQYF.

The J gene is TRBJ1-3, the V gene TRBV30; 8 bases agree with TRBD1. Germline CDR1 is GTSNPN and CDR2 is SVGIG (reference sequence). The ends lost 2 bases at V and 0 bases at J; junction bases unmatched: 6. The CDR3 contains 16 residues. CDR3 sequence reads: CAWSFPGGLSGNTIYF. The CDR3, as DNA: TGTGCCTGGAGTTTCCCAGGGGGCCTCTCTGGAAACACCATATATTTT. Based on the CDR3 plus reference TRBV30 and TRBJ1-3, the full variable domain is SQTIHQWPATLVQPVGSPLSLECTVEGTSNPNLYWYRQAAGRGLQLLFYSVGIGQISSEVPQNLSASRPQDRQFILSSKKLLLSDSGFYLCAWSFPGGLSGNTIYFGEGSWLTVV.

This clone came up once. The rearrangement joins TRBV9 to TRBJ2-7, with 9 bases matching TRBD2. V shed 5 bases, J shed 2 bases, and the junction held 5 bases outside the gene matches. The CDR3 spans 14 residues. Germline CDR1 reads SGDLS; CDR2 reads YYNGEE. Here the CDR3 reads CASSMTSGTYEQYF. CDR3 nucleotides: TGTGCCAGCAGTATGACTAGCGGTACCTACGAGCAGTACTTC.

This sequence joins TRBV30 and TRBJ1-3; the D gene is possibly TRBD1 (6 bases). Germline CDR1 and CDR2: GTSNPN and SVGIG (reference sequence). V was clipped by 0 bases and J by 0 bases, with 12 bases between them. The CDR3 length is 16 residues. The CDR3 is CAWSVRQTGSGNTIYF. DNA for the CDR3: TGTGCCTGGAGTGTTCGACAGACAGGCTCTGGAAACACCATATATTTT.

Note on this clone: One junction end disagrees with the germline gene, perhaps due to a read error. The chain recombines TRBV7-7 with TRBJ2-2; 10 bases fit TRBD1. Germline assignment: CDR1 SSHAT and CDR2 FNYEAQ (reference sequence). This CDR3 spans 17 amino acids. CDR3 sequence: CASSSVGTGAFPGELFF. CDR3 in DNA: TGTGCTAGCAGCTCCGTCGGGACAGGGGCCTTCCCCGGGGAGCTGTTTTTT.

This chain uses TRBV5-1 with TRBJ1-2; 7 bases are a match to TRBD1. Germline V gives CDR1 SGHRS, CDR2 YFSETQ. Trimming removed 4 bases from V and 4 bases from J; junction bases left unmatched: 4. This CDR3 contains 13 residues. CDR3 in DNA: TGCGCCAGCAGCCCCGGGACAGTCTATGGCTACACCTTC. Amino acid sequence: CASSPGTVYGYTF.

V is TRBV6-5 and J is TRBJ1-5; the D is unclear. V shed 4 bases and J shed 1 base, with 11 bases lying between them. Germline CDR1 and CDR2: MNHEY and SVGAGI. The CDR3 has 15 amino acids. DNA of the CDR3: TGTGCCAGCAGTTCCGCGGGCCCCAGCAATCAGCCCCAGCATTTT. Encoded protein: CASSSAGPSNQPQHF.

The chain recombines TRBV19 with TRBJ2-7, with a weak D call TRBD2 (6 bases). Per germline, CDR1 LNHDA and CDR2 SQIVND (reference sequence). Between the trimmed V and J ends, which lost 5 bases and 3 bases, there was a span of 11 bases. This CDR3 contains 13 residues. The CDR3 loop is CASSPGSGYEQYF. The CDR3 bases are TGTGCCAGTAGTCCAGGTAGCGGCTACGAGCAGTACTTC.

The chain is built from TRBV5-1 and TRBJ2-2; a possible D gene is TRBD2 (6 bases). This CDR3 is 12 amino acids long. Trimming removed 4 bases from V and 7 bases from J, with 8 bases in between. Germline CDR1 and CDR2: SGHRS and YFSETQ. The CDR3 here is CASSLSGGELFF. The CDR3 bases are TGCGCCAGCAGCCTTAGCGGCGGGGAGCTGTTTTTT.

V usage is TRBV19 and J usage is TRBJ2-3, with 8 positions matching TRBD1. V lost 9 bases to trimming and J lost 4 bases; unmatched junction nucleotides: 9. This CDR3 contains 14 residues. The germline V gene has CDR1 LNHDA and CDR2 SQIVND (reference sequence). CDR3 coding DNA: TGTGCCAGCGGCGGGACAGGTGGCCCAGATACGCAGTATTTT. Its protein product is CASGGTGGPDTQYF. Full variable domain (missing parts from reference TRBV19 and TRBJ2-3): DGGITQSPKYLFRKEGQNVTLSCEQNLNHDAMYWYRQDPGQGLRLIYYSQIVNDFQKGDIAEGYSVSREKKESFPLTVTSAQKNPTAFYLCASGGTGGPDTQYFGPGTRLTVL.

V gene TRBV4-3 combines with J gene TRBJ1-2, with unresolved D. The germline gives CDR1 LGHNA, CDR2 YSLEER. Deletions cut 1 base from V and 6 bases from J, with 6 bases between. CDR3 size: 12 residues. CDR3 amino acids: CASSQGGNGYTF. In nucleotides, the CDR3 is TGCGCCAGCAGCCAAGGAGGGAATGGCTACACCTTC.

This clone was counted a few times. The chain couples TRBV14 to TRBJ2-3, with 9 bases fitting TRBD2. Germline values: CDR1 SGHDN, CDR2 FVKESK. The CDR3 loop spans 20 amino acids. The junction had 16 bases not matched to a gene; V was cut back by 1 base and J by 2 bases. The CDR3 DNA follows: TGTGCCAGCAGCCAAGGGGTCTCGCGGGAGGGGCAAAAGGTCACAGATACGCAGTATTTT. This sequence encodes CASSQGVSREGQKVTDTQYF.

The V and J genes are TRBV7-9 and TRBJ1-2; TRBD1 agrees at 8 bases. The germline gives CDR1 SEHNR, CDR2 FQNEAQ (reference sequence). Trimming removed 5 bases from V and 4 bases from J; junction bases left unmatched: 9. There are 15 residues in the CDR3. The DNA for the CDR3 is TGTGCCAGCAGCCCGACAGGGGATCCCTTCTATGGCTACACCTTC. Translation gives CASSPTGDPFYGYTF.

The chain carries TRBV15 and TRBJ1-2; 9 nucleotides agree with TRBD1. CDR1 LNHNV and CDR2 YYDKDF come from the germline V gene (reference sequence). J lost 13 bases, V lost 1 base, and 7 bases had no gene match. The CDR3 is 13 amino acids. The CDR3, as DNA: TGTGCCACCAGCAGAGGGGAGGGACAGGGAAGCACCTTC. It translates to CATSRGEGQGSTF.

The V call is TRBV7-2, the J call TRBJ2-7; D may be TRBD2 (7 bases). Germline V gene lookup returns CDR1 SGHTA and CDR2 FQGNSA. The CDR3 sequence is 14 residues long. Trimming removed 5 bases from V and 6 bases from J, with 17 bases in between. The CDR3 region is CASSRGAGKAEQYF. The DNA of the CDR3 is TGTGCCAGCAGCCGGGGGGCCGGGAAAGCCGAGCAGTACTTC. The full variable domain, completed using reference TRBV7-2 and TRBJ2-7, is GAGVSQSPSNKVTEKGKDVELRCDPISGHTALYWYRQSLGQGLEFLIYFQGNSAPDKSGLPSDRFSAERTGGSVSTLTIQRTQQEDSAVYLCASSRGAGKAEQYFGPGTRLTVT.

V usage is TRBV19 and J usage is TRBJ2-3; D is perhaps TRBD1 (5 bases). Trimming stripped 3 bases from V and 5 bases from J, with 9 bases between. The CDR3 loop spans 13 amino acids. From germline, CDR1 is LNHDA and CDR2 SQIVND (reference sequence). CDR3 region: CASSIGRGDTQYF. CDR3 coding DNA: TGTGCCAGTAGTATTGGTAGGGGAGATACGCAGTATTTT. Variable domain in full (rest from reference TRBV19 and TRBJ2-3): DGGITQSPKYLFRKEGQNVTLSCEQNLNHDAMYWYRQDPGQGLRLIYYSQIVNDFQKGDIAEGYSVSREKKESFPLTVTSAQKNPTAFYLCASSIGRGDTQYFGPGTRLTVL.

V is TRBV19 and J is TRBJ1-1; D is uncertain. V lost 3 bases, J lost 0 bases, and 8 bases lay in between. Germline loops: CDR1 LNHDA, CDR2 SQIVND (reference sequence). CDR3 size: 14 residues. The CDR3 region is CASSINAMNTEAFF. In nucleotides, the CDR3 is TGTGCCAGTAGTATTAACGCGATGAACACTGAAGCTTTCTTT.

The genes are TRBV7-2 and TRBJ2-7, with TRBD2 matching over 14 bases. The CDR3 is 18 residues long. The germline gives CDR1 SGHTA, CDR2 FQGNSA. After removal of 2 bases from V and 2 bases from J, the junction contained 8 bases not matched to a gene. The CDR3 bases are TGTGCCAGCAGCTTATCAGGACTAGCGGGAGGATTAGCCTACGAGCAGTACTTC. It translates to CASSLSGLAGGLAYEQYF. Full variable domain (rest looked up from reference TRBV7-2 and TRBJ2-7): GAGVSQSPSNKVTEKGKDVELRCDPISGHTALYWYRQSLGQGLEFLIYFQGNSAPDKSGLPSDRFSAERTGGSVSTLTIQRTQQEDSAVYLCASSLSGLAGGLAYEQYFGPGTRLTVT.

This clone was seen once. The CDR3, as DNA: TGTGCCAGCAGTGACCCCCGACAGACCTCTGGAAACACCATATATTTT. The encoded protein is CASSDPRQTSGNTIYF. The chain is built from TRBV6-1 and TRBJ1-3; tentatively, D is TRBD1 (5 bases). This CDR3 spans 16 amino acids. Germline-derived CDR1 and CDR2 are MNHNS and SASEGT. Deletions cut 3 bases from V and 0 bases from J, with 12 bases between.

The chain carries TRBV15 and TRBJ2-7, with 8 nucleotides matching TRBD2. There are 17 residues in the CDR3. Trimming cost V 3 bases and J 1 base; bases outside gene matches: 11. Germline assignment: CDR1 LNHNV and CDR2 YYDKDF (reference sequence). CDR3 amino acids: CATSSDLGRAGSYEQYF. The CDR3 DNA is TGTGCCACCAGCAGCGATCTCGGGAGGGCCGGTTCCTACGAGCAGTACTTC.

V and J are TRBV19 and TRBJ2-1; 9 positions match TRBD2. With 6 bases clipped from V and 2 bases from J, the junction kept 11 bases outside the gene matches. Germline lookup yields CDR1 LNHDA and CDR2 SQIVND (reference sequence). The CDR3 loop spans 17 amino acids. CDR3 loop: CASRGIRTSATYNEQFF. The CDR3, as DNA: TGTGCCAGTAGGGGGATCCGGACTAGCGCGACCTACAATGAGCAGTTCTTC.

This chain connects TRBV19 to TRBJ2-1; no clear D. The CDR3 sequence is 14 residues long. Trimming removed 6 bases from V and 0 bases from J, with 9 bases in between. CDR1 and CDR2 from the germline V gene are LNHDA and SQIVND (reference sequence). CDR3 bases: TGTGCCAGTAGCGGATCTAGCTCCTACAATGAGCAGTTCTTC. Protein product: CASSGSSSYNEQFF.

This chain connects TRBV5-1 to TRBJ1-2, with a possible D match to TRBD1 (6 bases). V lost 0 bases and J 4 bases, leaving 13 bases between the germline ends. This CDR3 has 15 residues. Germline CDR1 is SGHRS and CDR2 is YFSETQ. The DNA of the CDR3 is TGCGCCAGCAGCTTGGGGACAGTGACCTCCTATGGCTACACCTTC. It translates to CASSLGTVTSYGYTF. The entire variable domain, with the rest obtained from reference TRBV5-1 and TRBJ1-2, is as follows: KAGVTQTPRYLIKTRGQQVTLSCSPISGHRSVSWYQQTPGQGLQFLFEYFSETQRNKGNFPGRFSGRQFSNSRSEMNVSTLELGDSALYLCASSLGTVTSYGYTFGSGTRLTVV.

This chain links TRBV11-2 with TRBJ2-5; 7 bases are a match to TRBD1. Germline CDR1 is SGHAT and CDR2 is FQNNGV. V trimming: 4 bases; J trimming: 0 bases; junction bases outside the gene matches: 5. This CDR3 is 15 amino acids long. The CDR3 DNA is TGTGCCAGCAGCTCCGTAGACAGGGACCAAGAGACCCAGTACTTC. Translation gives CASSSVDRDQETQYF.

This chain joins TRBV6-6 and TRBJ2-7, with 10 positions matching TRBD1. The CDR3 extends over 16 amino acids. The V gene's germline CDR1 is MNHNY and CDR2 SVGAGI (reference sequence). V dropped 2 bases and J dropped 5; count of bases not matched to a gene: 9. The CDR3 DNA is TGTGCCAGCAGTTACCCCCAAGACAGGGGGCCTAACGAGCAGTACTTC. Translated: CASSYPQDRGPNEQYF.

The chain employs TRBV29-1 and TRBJ2-5; TRBD1 matches at 10 bases. CDR1 and CDR2 from the germline V gene are SQVTM and ANQGSEA. The CDR3 has 14 residues. Unmatched junction bases numbered 6, after V lost 4 bases and J lost 4 bases. Written as DNA, the CDR3 is TGCAGCGTTGCTTGGACAGGGGGGTCAGAGACCCAGTACTTC. Protein product: CSVAWTGGSETQYF.

In this sample, this clone turned up once. The J gene is TRBJ1-1, the V gene TRBV9, with unresolved D. Germline V gene data show CDR1 as SGDLS and CDR2 as YYNGEE. The CDR3 has 14 amino acids. Trimming removed 0 bases from V and 1 base from J, with 7 bases in between. This CDR3 is CASSVEPGNTEAFF. The CDR3 DNA follows: TGTGCCAGCAGCGTAGAACCAGGGAACACTGAAGCTTTCTTT. The complete variable domain, with remaining parts taken from reference TRBV9 and TRBJ1-1, reads DSGVTQTPKHLITATGQRVTLRCSPRSGDLSVYWYQQSLDQGLQFLIQYYNGEERAKGNILERFSAQQFPDLHSELNLSSLELGDSALYFCASSVEPGNTEAFFGQGTRLTVV.

V gene TRBV2 combines with J gene TRBJ2-7, with 12 bases aligning to TRBD1. CDR3 length: 14 amino acids. Trimming at V came to 7 bases and at J to 2 bases, leaving 3 bases not matched to a gene. Germline values: CDR1 SNHLY, CDR2 FYNNEI. The CDR3, as DNA: TGTGCCAGCATCGGGACAGGGGGCACCTACGAGCAGTACTTC. Translation gives CASIGTGGTYEQYF.

This chain joins TRBV18 and TRBJ1-1; D not resolved. With 4 bases removed from V and 3 bases from J, the gap between germline ends came to 12 bases. CDR3 length: 14 amino acids. The germline V gene encodes CDR1 KGHSH and CDR2 LQKENI. DNA of the CDR3: TGTGCCAGCTCACAGACATATCCAGACACTGAAGCTTTCTTT. It is translated as CASSQTYPDTEAFF.